This T cell receptor (beta chain) was observed in a study of CD8+ T cells in alopecia areata. A single count supports this clone. cDNA serving as the sequencing template came from extracted, reverse transcribed RNA. Method: immunoSEQ multiplex PCR; TCRdb's copy keeps in-frame clones and lacks some. The sample records about 140,000 clones, roughly nine tenths being singletons. As for treatment: oral pan-JAK inhibitor, 5-10 mg twice daily. V was cut by 1 base and J by 0 bases, with 9 bases left in between. CDR3 length equals 15 residues. Germline V gives CDR1 SEHNR, CDR2 FQNEAQ (reference sequence). The TCR sequence derives from a human donor with alopecia areata. The chain is built from TRBV7-9 and TRBJ2-5; tentatively, D is TRBD2 (6 bases). Sequenced material: CD8+ T cells sorted from blood, taken at week 4, from a patient treated with tofacitinib. The CDR3 region is CASSLGAGYQETQYF. In DNA form, the CDR3 reads TGTGCCAGCAGCTTAGGCGCGGGGTACCAAGAGACCCAGTACTTC.